Listed below are T cell receptor beta chains from one sample, sequenced in a study of blood T cells in healthy people across ages. MiXCR was run by TCRdb on the 5' RACE reads, yielding one entry per CDR3 protein. This repertoire shows 540,000 or so distinct CDR3 sequences, around half found once; its top ten account for 20% to 25%. The sample consisted of blood. The receptor source for this set is an elderly man in good health. CDR3s include the opening cysteine and the closing phenylalanine or tryptophan. The order of the fields is J gene, clone size, V gene, D gene, CDR3 protein, CDR3 DNA. A D gene is named only where the DNA matches it firmly. Not every row has a clone size; where given, it reads once, few, many or a size class.

TRBJ1-1	NA	TRBV7-9	NA	CASSLTGRDVAFF	TGTGCCAGCAGCCTAACGGGGCGGGACGTGGCTTTCTTT
TRBJ2-1	few	TRBV29-1	TRBD2	CSVEGLPSGGRNEQFF	TGCAGCGTTGAAGGCCTCCCTAGCGGGGGGCGCAATGAGCAGTTCTTC
TRBJ1-1	NA	TRBV4-1	NA	CASSQEAGRENTEVFF	TGCGCCAGCAGCCAAGAGGCAGGGAGGGAGAACACTGAAGTTTTCTTT
TRBJ1-1	NA	TRBV3-1	NA	CASSRGGFEAFF	TGTGCCAGCAGTCGGGGGGGGTTTGAAGCTTTCTTT
TRBJ2-3	once	TRBV20-1	TRBD2	CSARSGLAGETDTQYF	TGCAGTGCTCGATCGGGACTAGCGGGAGAGACAGATACGCAGTATTTT
TRBJ2-3	NA	TRBV12-5	NA	CATVVVAGTDTQYF	TGTGCTACCGTGGTTGTGGCCGGCACAGATACGCAGTATTTT
TRBJ2-5	few	TRBV12-3/TRBV12-4	TRBD2	CASTKSGEGETQYF	TGTGCCAGCACCAAAAGCGGGGAAGGGGAGACCCAGTACTTC
TRBJ2-5	NA	TRBV20-1	NA	CSARATGGETQYF	TGCAGTGCTAGAGCCACAGGAGGGGAGACCCAGTACTTC
TRBJ1-1	NA	TRBV12-3/TRBV12-4	NA	CASSSQGSSTEAFF	TGTGCCAGCAGTAGCCAGGGTTCATCCACTGAAGCTTTCTTT
TRBJ2-5	NA	TRBV5-1	NA	CASSLAAGAGQETQYF	TGCGCCAGCAGCTTGGCCGCGGGGGCGGGCCAAGAGACCCAGTACTTC